This note documents a single T cell receptor beta chain sequence. The CDR3 runs to 15 residues. Germline-derived CDR1 and CDR2 are SGDLS and YYNGEE. After removal of 0 bases from V and 6 bases from J, the junction contained 4 bases not matched to a gene. The data stem from a study of CD8 T cells in Susac syndrome. cDNA came from roughly 0.53 to 1 ug RNA primed by random hexamers. One entry per CDR3 protein, called by TCRdb with MiXCR from the immunoSEQ multiplex PCR reads. The sample has about 69,000 distinct CDR3 sequences, 75% to 95% seen once. TCR beta sequences were obtained from blood CD8+ and CD4+ T cells. Isolation of CD8+ and CD4+ T cells was performed negatively, whereas enrichment of TEMRA cells was done by FACS.

Sequencing was done on a sample of CD8+ T cells from PBMCs. The TCR sequence derives from a human donor with multiple sclerosis. The genes are TRBV9 and TRBJ2-2, with 8 bases fitting TRBD2. The CDR3 DNA is TGTGCCAGCAGCGTAGTGGCTAGCGGGCCCGGGGAGCTGTTTTTT. Its protein is CASSVVASGPGELFF.